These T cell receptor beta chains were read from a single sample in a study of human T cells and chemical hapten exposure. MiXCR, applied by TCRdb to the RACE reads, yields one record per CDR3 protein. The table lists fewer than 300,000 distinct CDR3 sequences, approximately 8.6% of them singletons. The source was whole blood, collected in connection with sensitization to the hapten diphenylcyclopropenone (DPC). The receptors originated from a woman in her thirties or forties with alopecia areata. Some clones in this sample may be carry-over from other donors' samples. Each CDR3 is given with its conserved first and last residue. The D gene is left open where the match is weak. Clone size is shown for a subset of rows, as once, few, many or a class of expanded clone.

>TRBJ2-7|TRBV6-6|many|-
CASTPSRAGGAPGEQYF
TGTGCCAGCACTCCAAGTAGGGCTGGGGGCGCCCCGGGTGAGCAGTACTTC
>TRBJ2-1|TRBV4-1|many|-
CASSQDPGRYNEQFF
TGCGCCAGCAGCCAAGATCCAGGGCGTTACAATGAGCAGTTCTTC
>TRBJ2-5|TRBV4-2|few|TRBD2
CASSQVREVRETQYF
TGTGCCAGCAGCCAAGTTCGGGAGGTTCGGGAGACCCAGTACTTC
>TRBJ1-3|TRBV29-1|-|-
CSVEDRAIPGNTIYF
TGCAGCGTTGAAGATCGGGCGATTCCAGGAAACACCATATATTTT
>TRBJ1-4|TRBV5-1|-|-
CASSSQDRPRILFF
TGCGCCAGCAGCTCTCAGGACAGACCCCGCATTCTGTTTTTT
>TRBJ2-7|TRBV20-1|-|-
CSATRGNRDFTYEQYF
TGCAGTGCCACTAGGGGAAACAGGGACTTCACCTACGAGCAGTACTTC
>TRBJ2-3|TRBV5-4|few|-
CASSLGRNGDKDTQYF
TGTGCCAGCAGCTTGGGGAGAAACGGAGACAAAGATACGCAGTATTTT
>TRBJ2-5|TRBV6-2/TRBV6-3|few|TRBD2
CASTIGTSGRETQYF
TGTGCCAGCACCATCGGGACTAGCGGGAGGGAGACCCAGTACTTC
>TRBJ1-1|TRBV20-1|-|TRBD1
CSARAPGGAGTEAFF
TGCAGTGCTAGAGCGCCAGGGGGCGCGGGAACTGAAGCTTTCTTT
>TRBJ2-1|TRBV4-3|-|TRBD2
CASSQDSTSRFDNEQFF
TGCGCCAGCAGCCAAGATTCGACTAGCAGATTTGACAATGAGCAGTTCTTC
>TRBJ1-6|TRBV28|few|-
CASSLLAADNSPLHF
TGTGCCAGCAGTTTATTGGCCGCTGATAATTCACCCCTCCACTTT
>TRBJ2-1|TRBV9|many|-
CASSVDGTDYNEQFF
TGTGCCAGCAGCGTAGATGGGACGGACTACAATGAGCAGTTCTTC
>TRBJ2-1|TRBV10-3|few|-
CAISETNYNEQFF
TGTGCCATCAGTGAGACGAACTACAATGAGCAGTTCTTC
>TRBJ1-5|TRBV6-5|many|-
CASSYRDNQPQHF
TGTGCCAGCAGTTACAGAGACAATCAGCCCCAGCATTTT
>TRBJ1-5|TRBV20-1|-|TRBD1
CSASADRDYQPQHF
TGCAGTGCTAGTGCAGACAGGGACTATCAGCCCCAGCATTTT
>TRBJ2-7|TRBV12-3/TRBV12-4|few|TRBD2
CASSIGSGGAYEQYF
TGTGCCAGCAGCATCGGGAGCGGGGGAGCCTACGAGCAGTACTTC
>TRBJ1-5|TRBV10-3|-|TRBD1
CAIATGGRQPQHF
TGTGCCATCGCGACAGGGGGCCGTCAGCCCCAGCATTTT
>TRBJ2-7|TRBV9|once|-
CASSPQQGRYEQYF
TGTGCCAGCAGCCCTCAACAGGGGAGGTACGAGCAGTACTTC
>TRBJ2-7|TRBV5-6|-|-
CASSARTVGQYF
TGTGCCAGCAGCGCCAGGACAGTCGGGCAGTACTTC
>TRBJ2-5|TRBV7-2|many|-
CASSLERATQYF
TGTGCCAGCAGCTTAGAACGGGCGACCCAGTACTTC
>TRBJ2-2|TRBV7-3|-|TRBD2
CASSSGTSGVEKLFF
TGTGCCAGCAGCTCCGGGACTAGCGGTGTCGAGAAGCTGTTTTTT
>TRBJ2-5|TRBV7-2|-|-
CASSLRVRGIQETQYF
TGTGCCAGCAGCTTAAGGGTGCGAGGGATACAAGAGACCCAGTACTTC
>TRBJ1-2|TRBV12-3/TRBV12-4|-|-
CASSQDGAGIYGYTF
TGTGCCAGCAGCCAAGATGGGGCAGGGATCTATGGCTACACCTTC
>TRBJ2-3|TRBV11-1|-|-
CASSWRTTDTQYF
TGTGCCAGCAGCTGGCGGACCACAGATACGCAGTATTTT
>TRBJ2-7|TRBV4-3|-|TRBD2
CASSQREGGPYEQYF
TGCGCCAGCAGCCAACGTGAGGGAGGGCCCTACGAGCAGTACTTC
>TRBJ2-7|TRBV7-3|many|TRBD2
CASSSGLAGGNEQYF
TGTGCCAGCAGCTCCGGACTAGCGGGAGGGAACGAGCAGTACTTC
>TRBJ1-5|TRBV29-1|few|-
CSVGGANQPQHF
TGCAGCGTTGGAGGGGCTAATCAGCCCCAGCATTTT
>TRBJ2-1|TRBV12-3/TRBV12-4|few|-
CASNRGSMDNEQFF
TGTGCCAGCAATCGCGGCTCGATGGACAATGAGCAGTTCTTC
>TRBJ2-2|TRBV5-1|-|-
CASSPGVPNTGELFF
TGCGCCAGCAGCCCAGGGGTCCCGAACACCGGGGAGCTGTTTTTT
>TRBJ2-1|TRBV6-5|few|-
CASSYSMGRAYNEQFF
TGTGCCAGCAGTTACTCGATGGGGCGGGCCTACAATGAGCAGTTCTTC
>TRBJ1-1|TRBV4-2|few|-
CASSVTQMNTEAFF
TGTGCCAGCAGCGTTACCCAGATGAACACTGAAGCTTTCTTT
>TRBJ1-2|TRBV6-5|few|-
CASSRKPTGTEYGYTF
TGTGCCAGCAGCCGAAAACCCACCGGGACGGAATATGGCTACACCTTC
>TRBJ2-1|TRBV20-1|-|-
CSAREAGTTYNEQFF
TGCAGTGCTAGAGAGGCGGGGACCACCTACAATGAGCAGTTCTTC
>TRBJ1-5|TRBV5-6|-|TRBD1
CASSSTGTGDQPQHF
TGTGCCAGCAGCTCCACCGGGACAGGGGATCAGCCCCAGCATTTT